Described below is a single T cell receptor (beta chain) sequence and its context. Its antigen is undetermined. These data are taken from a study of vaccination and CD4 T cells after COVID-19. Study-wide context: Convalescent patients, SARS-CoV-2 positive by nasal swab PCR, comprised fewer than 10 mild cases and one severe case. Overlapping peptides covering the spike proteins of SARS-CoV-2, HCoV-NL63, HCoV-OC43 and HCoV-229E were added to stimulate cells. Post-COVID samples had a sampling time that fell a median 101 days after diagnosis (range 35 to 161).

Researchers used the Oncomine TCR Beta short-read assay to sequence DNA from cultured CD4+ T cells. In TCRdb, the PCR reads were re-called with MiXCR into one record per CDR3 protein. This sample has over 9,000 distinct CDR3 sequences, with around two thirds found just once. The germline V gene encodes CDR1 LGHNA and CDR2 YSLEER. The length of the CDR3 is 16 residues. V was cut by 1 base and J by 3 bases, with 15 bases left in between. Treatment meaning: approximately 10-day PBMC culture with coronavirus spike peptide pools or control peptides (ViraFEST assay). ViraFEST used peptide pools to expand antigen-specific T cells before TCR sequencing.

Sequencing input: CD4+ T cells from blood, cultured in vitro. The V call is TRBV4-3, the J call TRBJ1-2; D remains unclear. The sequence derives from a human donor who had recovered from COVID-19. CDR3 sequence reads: CASSQVRVDGYYGYTF. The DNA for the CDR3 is TGCGCCAGCAGCCAAGTGAGGGTAGACGGGTACTATGGCTACACCTTC.